The rows below give T cell receptor beta chains drawn from one sample of a study of blood T cell repertoires in COVID-19. Assay: immunoSEQ multiplex PCR; the TCRdb copy retains only in-frame clones and omits some. The table has around 210,000 clones, roughly 90% seen once. The sequencing input was PBMCs or T cells enriched from blood (not recorded which). The origin of the receptors is a woman in her late teens or twenties who had recovered from COVID-19. The CDR3 runs from the conserved cysteine through the conserved F or W. D genes are given only for firm matches. For some rows the clone size is stated as once, few or many, or as a class when expanded; others skip it.

v_call,j_call,d_call,clone_size,cdr3_aa,cdr3_nt
TRBV24-1,TRBJ2-7,-,-,CATSDPRGISNEQYF,TGTGCCACCAGTGATCCCAGGGGAATTTCCAACGAGCAGTACTTC
TRBV5-4,TRBJ2-7,TRBD2,once,CASSRTSGNSYEQYF,TGTGCCAGCAGCCGGACTAGCGGAAACTCCTACGAGCAGTACTTC
TRBV5-1,TRBJ1-1,-,once,CASSLHQGGRTEAFF,TGCGCCAGCAGCTTGCATCAGGGCGGAAGAACTGAAGCTTTCTTT
TRBV7-8,TRBJ2-1,TRBD1,-,CASSPRQGTAFF,TGTGCCAGCAGCCCCCGACAGGGTACTGCGTTCTTC
TRBV7-2,TRBJ1-2,-,few,CASSPGGGESGYTF,TGTGCCAGCAGCCCGGGGGGAGGGGAGAGTGGCTACACCTTC
TRBV6-5,TRBJ2-1,TRBD1,-,CASRSPGQGTEQFF,TGTGCCAGCCGTTCCCCGGGACAGGGAACTGAGCAGTTCTTC
TRBV7-2,TRBJ2-7,-,-,CASSLEREKVVRANYEQYF,TGTGCCAGCAGCTTAGAGAGGGAGAAGGTAGTACGGGCGAACTACGAGCAGTACTTC
TRBV19,TRBJ1-1,TRBD1,-,CASSLTGGDTEAFF,TGTGCCAGTAGCCTAACAGGGGGTGACACTGAAGCTTTCTTT
TRBV5-1,TRBJ1-1,TRBD1,few,CASSFPGQGTEAFF,TGCGCCAGCAGCTTTCCGGGACAGGGGACTGAAGCTTTCTTT
TRBV10-2,TRBJ1-1,-,-,CASSLYRRNTEAFF,TGCGCCAGCAGCCTCTACAGAAGGAACACTGAAGCTTTCTTT
TRBV7-6,TRBJ2-2,TRBD2,many,CASSLRQRGQTGELFF,TGTGCCAGCAGCTTAAGGCAGCGGGGGCAAACCGGGGAGCTGTTTTTT
TRBV15,TRBJ2-3,TRBD1,-,CATSRDRVSTDTQYF,TGTGCCACCAGCAGGGACAGGGTGAGCACAGATACGCAGTATTTT
TRBV11-2,TRBJ1-1,-,-,CASSLVLQTSRGEAFF,TGTGCCAGCAGCTTAGTTTTGCAAACGTCTCGGGGTGAAGCTTTCTTT
TRBV12-3/TRBV12-4,TRBJ1-1,-,-,CASSEGVTEAFF,TGTGCCAGCAGCGAAGGGGTCACTGAAGCTTTCTTT
TRBV12-3/TRBV12-4,TRBJ2-7,-,-,CASSFQGGYEQYF,TGTGCCAGCAGTTTCCAGGGAGGCTACGAGCAGTACTTC
TRBV9,TRBJ2-1,-,-,CASSVFQAFNEQFF,TGTGCCAGCAGCGTATTTCAGGCTTTCAATGAGCAGTTCTTC
TRBV11-3,TRBJ2-5,-,-,CASSLGQVETQYF,TGTGCCAGCAGCTTAGGGCAGGTAGAGACCCAGTACTTC
TRBV25-1,TRBJ1-1,TRBD1,-,CASSGDRELNTEAFF,TGTGCCAGCAGTGGAGACAGGGAATTGAACACTGAAGCTTTCTTT
TRBV5-4,TRBJ1-3,TRBD1,-,CASSPDRAGNTIYF,TGTGCCAGCAGCCCCGACAGGGCCGGAAACACCATATATTTT
TRBV6-5,TRBJ1-2,-,-,CASSSSFYANYGYTF,TGTGCCAGCAGTTCAAGCTTTTATGCTAACTATGGCTACACCTTC
TRBV2,TRBJ1-3,-,-,CASSGSQDSGNTIYF,TGTGCCAGCAGTGGGTCACAGGACTCTGGAAACACCATATATTTT
TRBV12-3/TRBV12-4,TRBJ2-7,TRBD1,-,CASTPDRGYEQYF,TGTGCCAGCACCCCTGACAGGGGATACGAGCAGTACTTC
TRBV10-3,TRBJ1-1,-,-,CAIRGLPDTEAFF,TGTGCCATCAGGGGCCTACCGGACACTGAAGCTTTCTTT
TRBV7-9,TRBJ2-5,TRBD2,-,CASSQPKGTSGQETQYF,TGTGCCAGCAGCCAACCTAAAGGGACTAGCGGCCAAGAGACCCAGTACTTC
TRBV6-5,TRBJ1-2,TRBD1,once,CASSYTGTDAYGYTF,TGTGCCAGCAGTTACACCGGGACAGATGCCTATGGCTACACCTTC
TRBV3-1/TRBV3-2,TRBJ1-4,-,-,CASSQRGKLLEEKLFF,TGTGCCAGCAGCCAAAGGGGGAAGTTACTCGAGGAAAAACTGTTTTTT
TRBV5-5,TRBJ2-2,-,-,CASSSTGITNTGELFF,TGTGCCAGCAGCTCAACAGGGATTACGAACACCGGGGAGCTGTTTTTT
TRBV6-4,TRBJ1-6,-,-,CASSRGAGDSPLHF,TGTGCCAGCAGTCGGGGGGCAGGGGACTCACCCCTCCACTTT
TRBV6-5,TRBJ2-2,TRBD1,-,CASSLQGAGELFF,TGTGCCAGCAGTCTACAGGGGGCCGGGGAGCTGTTTTTT
TRBV20-1,TRBJ2-5,TRBD2,-,CSASPSGFQETQYF,TGCAGTGCTAGTCCTAGCGGGTTCCAAGAGACCCAGTACTTC
TRBV2,TRBJ1-2,-,-,CASSRNAGVPGYTF,TGTGCCAGCAGTCGGAATGCAGGGGTCCCTGGCTACACCTTC
TRBV10-3,TRBJ2-7,-,once,CAISESRAEGEQYF,TGTGCCATCAGTGAGTCGAGGGCAGAAGGCGAGCAGTACTTC
TRBV3-1/TRBV3-2,TRBJ1-4,-,-,CASSQEGKAATNEKLFF,TGTGCCAGCAGCCAGGAGGGAAAAGCTGCAACTAATGAAAAACTGTTTTTT
TRBV7-2,TRBJ1-5,-,-,CASSQAQSNQPQHF,TGTGCCAGCAGTCAAGCACAGTCCAATCAGCCCCAGCATTTT
TRBV15,TRBJ1-4,TRBD1,-,CATSRNPGQGGEKLFF,TGTGCCACCAGCAGGAACCCGGGACAGGGGGGCGAAAAACTGTTTTTT
TRBV13,TRBJ1-1,-,-,CASSLVRTPNTEAFF,TGTGCCAGCAGCTTAGTCAGGACACCAAACACTGAAGCTTTCTTT
TRBV9,TRBJ1-5,TRBD1,-,CASSTGGHQPQHF,TGTGCCAGCAGCACAGGGGGGCATCAGCCCCAGCATTTT
TRBV28,TRBJ2-1,-,-,CASSLRNEQFF,TGTGCCAGCAGTTTGCGGAATGAGCAGTTCTTC
TRBV19,TRBJ1-1,-,-,CASSIGGGYTEAFF,TGTGCCAGTAGTATTGGGGGGGGCTACACTGAAGCTTTCTTT
TRBV28,TRBJ1-2,-,-,CASSLFRGSFYYGYTF,TGTGCCAGCAGTCTCTTTCGGGGGTCCTTTTACTATGGCTACACCTTC
TRBV3-1/TRBV3-2,TRBJ1-1,TRBD1,once,CASSQTGALNTEAFF,TGTGCCAGCAGCCAGACAGGGGCGCTGAACACTGAAGCTTTCTTT
TRBV19,TRBJ2-7,-,-,CASSRTDLYEQYF,TGTGCCAGTAGTAGGACAGACCTCTACGAGCAGTACTTC
TRBV3-1/TRBV3-2,TRBJ1-6,TRBD1,-,CASNTPGQMNSPLHF,TGTGCCAGCAACACACCGGGACAGATGAATTCACCCCTCCACTTT
TRBV30,TRBJ2-7,-,-,CAWSPRAYEQYF,TGTGCCTGGAGCCCCCGGGCCTACGAGCAGTACTTC
TRBV28,TRBJ1-2,-,-,CASSRGIYGYTF,TGTGCCAGCAGTCGGGGAATCTATGGCTACACCTTC
TRBV5-5,TRBJ2-7,-,-,CASSLNSGSYEQYF,TGTGCCAGCAGCTTGAATTCAGGCTCCTACGAGCAGTACTTC
TRBV5-1,TRBJ1-2,-,-,CASILFSGLLNYGYTF,TGCGCCAGCATATTGTTTAGCGGACTGCTTAACTATGGCTACACCTTC
TRBV4-1,TRBJ1-3,TRBD1,-,CASSHGQGQGNTIYF,TGCGCCAGCAGCCACGGACAGGGTCAAGGAAACACCATATATTTT
TRBV7-9,TRBJ1-1,TRBD1,-,CASSPGTGYLNTEAFF,TGTGCCAGCAGCCCCGGGACAGGGTACCTGAACACTGAAGCTTTCTTT
TRBV28,TRBJ2-1,-,-,CASSLFRGEQFF,TGTGCCAGCAGTTTATTTAGGGGTGAGCAGTTCTTC
TRBV28,TRBJ2-1,-,-,CASSVAGVDEQFF,TGTGCCAGCAGTGTGGCAGGGGTGGATGAGCAGTTCTTC
TRBV5-8,TRBJ1-1,-,-,CASSLAGATEAFF,TGTGCCAGCAGCTTGGCTGGGGCTACTGAAGCTTTCTTT
TRBV11-2,TRBJ2-1,TRBD1,-,CASSLAGTGVYNEQFF,TGTGCCAGCAGCTTAGCCGGGACAGGGGTCTACAATGAGCAGTTCTTC
TRBV20-1,TRBJ1-1,-,-,CSVRRVTEAFF,TGCAGTGTCCGACGGGTAACTGAAGCTTTCTTT
TRBV29-1,TRBJ2-2,TRBD2,-,CSVEDALAANTGELFF,TGCAGCGTTGAAGATGCCCTAGCGGCCAACACCGGGGAGCTGTTTTTT
TRBV19,TRBJ1-6,-,-,CASSIERGVALHF,TGTGCCAGTAGTATAGAAAGAGGTGTGGCCCTCCACTTT
TRBV24-1,TRBJ2-1,-,-,CATSDYYNEQFF,TGTGCCACCAGTGACTATTACAATGAGCAGTTCTTC
TRBV28,TRBJ1-2,-,-,CASRLTGYGYTF,TGTGCCAGCAGGCTGACAGGTTATGGCTACACCTTC
TRBV19,TRBJ1-1,TRBD1,-,CASDRQGNTEAFF,TGTGCCAGCGACCGACAGGGGAACACTGAAGCTTTCTTT